This is a list of T cell receptor beta chains from one sample in a study of long-term antiretroviral therapy in people with HIV. Profiled with immunoSEQ multiplex PCR; TCRdb holds only in-frame clones, not every one. The sample records 25,000 to 35,000 clones, over 75% being singletons. The sequencing here drew on unsorted PBMCs, taken 0.8 years before starting antiretroviral therapy. Receptor source: a man aged 18 to 35 with HIV. Each CDR3 is given without its conserved first and last residue.

j_call v_call cdr3_aa
TRBJ1-6 TRBV11-3 ASSFSGPNSPLH
TRBJ2-7 TRBV19 ASSIGGTGGLEQY
TRBJ1-4 TRBV28 ASSHGTLLF
TRBJ2-5 TRBV7-7 ASSDGTGGGETQY
TRBJ2-7 TRBV6-5 ASRTAGRPYEQY
TRBJ2-1 TRBV13 ASSLARTSGKYNEQF
TRBJ1-5 TRBV6-1 ASSERGGRQPQH
TRBJ2-4 TRBV25-1 ASSEYGSKNIQY
TRBJ1-5 TRBV6-5 ASSYAGGANQPQH
TRBJ2-1 TRBV27 ASTPRAGDYNEQF
TRBJ2-7 TRBV9 ASSLQGILGGEQY
TRBJ1-2 TRBV5-1 ASSLADSYGYT
TRBJ2-1 TRBV10-3 AALSSTSGSSGYNEQF
TRBJ1-6 TRBV5-4 ASSVRQGDSPLH
TRBJ2-2 TRBV6-5 ASSYSTITGELF
TRBJ2-1 TRBV5-1 ASSLAPRHNEQF
TRBJ2-5 TRBV23-1 ASSHGRGPQETQY
TRBJ1-1 TRBV18 ASSRRGDVAF
TRBJ1-2 TRBV4-3 ASSQDPGTGGLVGYT
TRBJ2-5 TRBV4-3 ASSQYSRPQETQY
TRBJ1-5 TRBV12-5 ASGLQGGHQPQH
TRBJ2-1 TRBV4-3 ASSQDIPLGRAISYNEQF
TRBJ2-1 TRBV7-9 ASSGVRGEQF
TRBJ2-7 TRBV5-6 ASSFPDAPSTQY
TRBJ2-2 TRBV5-6 ASSLVGPGELF
TRBJ2-2 TRBV30 AWSVGPGTGELF
TRBJ1-2 TRBV2 ASSVRFGYT
TRBJ1-1 TRBV5-1 ASSLGEANTEAF
TRBJ1-2 TRBV4-2 ASSLTQGNYGYT
TRBJ1-5 TRBV4-2 ASTPEVGSNQPQH
TRBJ2-3 TRBV6-6 ASSYAPARDTQY
TRBJ2-3 TRBV5-1 ASSSGRDTQY
TRBJ2-7 TRBV5-8 ASSLESGRNEQY
TRBJ1-1 TRBV29-1 SVDIRGTEAF
TRBJ1-1 TRBV6-5 ASTGRATEAF
TRBJ2-2 TRBV11-2 ASSKAGTQLTRGELF
TRBJ2-2 TRBV7-2 ASSLDSWVGSSELF
TRBJ2-2 TRBV9 ASSKGPNTGELF
TRBJ1-2 TRBV6-5 ASSYDPGEGYGYT
TRBJ2-7 TRBV6-5 ASSYSRDSSYEQY
TRBJ2-3 TRBV11-2 ASSLSGEPTDTQY
TRBJ1-2 TRBV28 ASSLVYYGYT
TRBJ2-3 TRBV7-6 ASSLALSDTQY